This T cell receptor (beta chain) originates from a study of shared clonotypes between healthy human individuals (dated by TCRdb to the early 2020s). In the study overall: The cohort comprised two women and a few men aged 18 to 49 years. Leukapheresis yielded between about 0.9 and 9.5 billion PBMCs per donor. To increase sequencing depth and limit assay-specific biases, different laboratories used diverse techniques to prepare libraries and sequence TCR repertoires. To estimate repertoire size and how much clonotype sharing occurs between individuals, the study deeply sequenced the blood TCR repertoires of about 5 healthy adults. For each donor, CD4 naive and CD4 memory were each given three plates, CD8 naive was given two plates, and CD8 memory was given one plate. Paper-wide results and their limitations: When a few donors were compared, the shared fraction of clonotypes was around 5.1% for naive CD4, approximately 3.3% for naive CD8, about 2.5% for memory CD4, and approximately 0.4% for memory CD8. Estimated clonotype richness was generally larger for naive than for memory subsets. Based on pairwise subsampling, the degree of clonotype sharing among donors was expected to be affected by sequencing depth. Higher generation probabilities were observed for clonotypes shared by all four sorted-subset donors than for non-shared clonotypes. The genetic and exposure-history diversity represented was limited by the small number of donors. Even with the large sequencing depth, rarefaction of the sorted-subset datasets indicated that sequencing was incomplete. Only blood was sampled, and tissue TCR repertoires likely differ from those in blood.

The CDR3 spans 15 residues, from the cysteine through the phenylalanine. Only CDR3 DNA is held: 45 bases, read in frame from base 1. Via the germline V gene, CDR1 is SGHAT and CDR2 FQNNGV. Between the V and J ends, shortened by 3 bases and 3 bases respectively, the junction contains 15 bases. This clone was seen only once. Its antigen has not been determined. Base quality data are lacking; no much larger clone is found one base away. TCR CDR3 regions were amplified from genomic DNA by multiplex PCR using the deep immunoSEQ assay. Genomic DNA extracted from each cell subset was distributed evenly over all wells of several immunoSEQ 96-well plates, and each plate served as one replicate. Each replicate PCR for sorted subsets received about 0.2 ug genomic DNA, equal to roughly 29,000 T cell genomes. The purified libraries were quantified using a Qubit 3.0 fluorometer, sized with a Bioanalyzer 2100, and then quantified again using the KAPA Library Quantification kit. Each immunoSEQ 96-well plate was sequenced on its own single-read 150-cycle Illumina NextSeq 550 flow cell. As for the authors' bioinformatics: The immunoSEQ output contained only junctional sequences without quality scores, so filtering could not match that applied to full-length reads. To assign V/J genes and CDR3, sequences were annotated against IMGT germline references using PyIR, a Python wrapper for IgBLAST v1.9. Reads with weak V/J assignments (E-value above 1e-6), missing CDR3, stop codons, out-of-frame junctions, or ambiguous translated residues were removed. V3J clonotypes were defined by identical inferred V gene, J gene, and CDR3 amino acid sequence. To compute the percentage overlap between repertoires, the number of shared unique clonotypes was divided by the size of the smaller repertoire. Three approaches were used to assess repertoire richness: RTK rarefaction, the Chao1 estimator, and Recon v2.1 estimates of unobserved clonotypes. OLGA was used to compute generation probabilities for all TCRbeta clonotypes that the gDNA method yielded from several donors. Held by TCRdb, this immuneACCESS table contains in-frame sequences only and omits some clones. Under half of the omission traces to an unresolved V gene where checked; the cause of the rest is unknown. V and J calls and clone size are those listed in that table; D and trimming were worked out from the DNA. Recorded for this sample are roughly 2.1 million clones; roughly 91% of them occurred a single time. The ten largest account for 1.5% to 2% of the sample.

CD8 naive samples were CD45RO-negative cells positively selected for CCR7, giving a CD45RA+CCR7+ population that excluded TemRA cells. The donors were healthy, HIV-negative adults who had no recently reported acute infections or vaccinations. Only Caucasian adults living in Nashville, Tennessee, USA were represented among the donors. Blood was obtained by leukapheresis, after which PBMCs were separated by Ficoll-Histopaque density gradient centrifugation and cryopreserved in liquid nitrogen vapor phase. Analytical flow cytometry was used to check the purity and quantity of every magnetically sorted T cell population. Genomic DNA was isolated from every sorted fraction and measured by UV absorbance on a Nanodrop 2000c.

The sequenced material came from naive CD8+ T cells from PBMCs. The cell subset or site label corresponds to: CD45RA+CCR7+. Here the chain combines TRBV11-2 and TRBJ2-7, with the identity of the D gene unclear. This TCR came from a man aged 18 to 30 in good health. Some clones in this sample may be carry-over from other donors' samples. The nucleotides read TGTGCCAGCAGCTTTGTTGTTAGCTCCAGCTACGAGCAGTACTTC. Translated, it reads CASSFVVSSSYEQYF. The variable domain in full, with residues beyond the CDR3 obtained from the reference TRBV11-2 and TRBJ2-7 genes, is EAGVAQSPRYKIIEKRQSVAFWCNPISGHATLYWYQQILGQGPKLLIQFQNNGVVDDSQLPKDRFSAERLKGVDSTLKIQPAKLEDSAVYLCASSFVVSSSYEQYFGPGTRLTVT.